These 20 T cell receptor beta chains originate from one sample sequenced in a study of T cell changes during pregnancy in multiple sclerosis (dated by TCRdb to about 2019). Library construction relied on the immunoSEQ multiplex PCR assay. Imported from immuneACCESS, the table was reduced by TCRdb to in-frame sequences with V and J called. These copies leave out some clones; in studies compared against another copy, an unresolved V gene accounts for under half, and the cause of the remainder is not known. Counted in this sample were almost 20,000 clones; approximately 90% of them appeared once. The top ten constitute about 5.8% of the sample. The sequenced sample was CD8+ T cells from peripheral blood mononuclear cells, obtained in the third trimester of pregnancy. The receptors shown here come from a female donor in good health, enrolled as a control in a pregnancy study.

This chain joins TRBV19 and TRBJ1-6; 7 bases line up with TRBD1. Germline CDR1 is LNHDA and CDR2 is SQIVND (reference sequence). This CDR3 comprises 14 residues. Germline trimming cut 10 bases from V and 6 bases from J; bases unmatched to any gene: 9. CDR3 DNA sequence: TGTGCCACCTCCTCCGGGACAGTTAATTCACCCCTCCACTTT. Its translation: CATSSGTVNSPLHF.

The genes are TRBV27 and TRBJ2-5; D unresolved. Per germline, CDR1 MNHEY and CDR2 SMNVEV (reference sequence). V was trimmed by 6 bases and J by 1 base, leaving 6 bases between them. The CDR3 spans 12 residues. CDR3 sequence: CASRNSQETQYF. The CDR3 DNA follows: TGTGCCAGCAGGAACAGCCAAGAGACCCAGTACTTC.

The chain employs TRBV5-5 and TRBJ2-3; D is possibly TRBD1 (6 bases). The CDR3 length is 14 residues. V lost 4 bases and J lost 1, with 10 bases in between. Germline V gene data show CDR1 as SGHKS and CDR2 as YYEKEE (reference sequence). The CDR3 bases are TGTGCCAGCAGCCAGGGGCTTGGCACAGATACGCAGTATTTT. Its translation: CASSQGLGTDTQYF.

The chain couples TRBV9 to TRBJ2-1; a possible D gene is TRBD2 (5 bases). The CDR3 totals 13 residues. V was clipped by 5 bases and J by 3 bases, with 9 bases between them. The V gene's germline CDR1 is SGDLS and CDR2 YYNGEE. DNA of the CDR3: TGTGCCAGCAGTGCGGAGGACTACAATGAGCAGTTCTTC. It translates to CASSAEDYNEQFF.

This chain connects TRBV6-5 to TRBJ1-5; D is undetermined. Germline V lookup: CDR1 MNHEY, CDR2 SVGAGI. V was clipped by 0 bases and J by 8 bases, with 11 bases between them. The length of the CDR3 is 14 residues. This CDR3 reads CASSYSEGMEPQHF. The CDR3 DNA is TGTGCCAGCAGTTACTCTGAGGGAATGGAGCCCCAGCATTTT.

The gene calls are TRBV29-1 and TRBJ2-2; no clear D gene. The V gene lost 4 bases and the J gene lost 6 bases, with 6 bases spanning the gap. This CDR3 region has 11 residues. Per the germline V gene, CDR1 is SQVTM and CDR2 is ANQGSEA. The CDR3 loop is CSVVTSGELFF. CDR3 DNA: TGCAGCGTTGTTACATCCGGGGAGCTGTTTTTT.

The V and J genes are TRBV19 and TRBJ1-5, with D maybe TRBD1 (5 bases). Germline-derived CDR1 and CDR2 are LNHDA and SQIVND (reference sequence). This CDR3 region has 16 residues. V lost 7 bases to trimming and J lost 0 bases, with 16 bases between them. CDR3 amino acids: CASTRVRDHSNQPQHF. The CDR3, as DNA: TGTGCCAGTACCAGGGTGCGGGACCATAGCAATCAGCCCCAGCATTTT. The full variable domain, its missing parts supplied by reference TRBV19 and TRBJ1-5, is DGGITQSPKYLFRKEGQNVTLSCEQNLNHDAMYWYRQDPGQGLRLIYYSQIVNDFQKGDIAEGYSVSREKKESFPLTVTSAQKNPTAFYLCASTRVRDHSNQPQHFGDGTRLSIL.

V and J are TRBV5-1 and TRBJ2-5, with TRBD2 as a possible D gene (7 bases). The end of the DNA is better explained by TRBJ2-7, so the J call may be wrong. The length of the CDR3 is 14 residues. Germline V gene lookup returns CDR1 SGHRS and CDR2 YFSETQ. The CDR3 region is CASSLDGGALEQYF. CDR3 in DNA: TGCGCCAGCAGCTTGGATGGGGGGGCTCTCGAGCAGTACTTC.

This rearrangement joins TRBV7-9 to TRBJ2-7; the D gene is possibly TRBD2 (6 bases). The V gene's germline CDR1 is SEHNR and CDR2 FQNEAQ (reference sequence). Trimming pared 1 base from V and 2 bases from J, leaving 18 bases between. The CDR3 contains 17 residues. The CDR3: CASSLDGGTRDPYEQYF. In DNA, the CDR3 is TGTGCCAGCAGCTTAGATGGGGGGACCCGGGATCCCTACGAGCAGTACTTC.

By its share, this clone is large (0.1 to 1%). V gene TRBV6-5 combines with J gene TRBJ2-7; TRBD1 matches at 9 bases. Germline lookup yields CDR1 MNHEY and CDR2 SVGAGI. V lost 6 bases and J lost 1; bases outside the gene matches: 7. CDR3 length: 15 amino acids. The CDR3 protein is CASRESGTGSYEQYF. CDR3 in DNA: TGTGCCAGCAGAGAGTCCGGGACAGGGTCCTACGAGCAGTACTTC.

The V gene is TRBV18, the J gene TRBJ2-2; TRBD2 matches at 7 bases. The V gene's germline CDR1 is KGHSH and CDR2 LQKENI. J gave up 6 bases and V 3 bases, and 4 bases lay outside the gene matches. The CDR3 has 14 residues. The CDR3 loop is CASSPGRDPGELFF. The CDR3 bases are TGTGCCAGCTCACCTGGGAGGGATCCCGGGGAGCTGTTTTTT.

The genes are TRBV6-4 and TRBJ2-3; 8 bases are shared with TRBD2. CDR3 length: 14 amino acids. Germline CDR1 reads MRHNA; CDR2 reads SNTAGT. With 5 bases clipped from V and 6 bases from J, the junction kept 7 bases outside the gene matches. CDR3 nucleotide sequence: TGTGCCAGCAGTAGCGGGGGCGATGCGGATACGCAGTATTTT. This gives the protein CASSSGGDADTQYF.

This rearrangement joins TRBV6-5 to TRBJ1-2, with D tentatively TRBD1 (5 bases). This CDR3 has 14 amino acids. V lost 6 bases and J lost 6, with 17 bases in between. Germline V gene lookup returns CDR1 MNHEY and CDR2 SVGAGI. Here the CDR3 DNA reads TGTGCCAGCAGAAGACAGCCAGAGCCGGATGGCTACACCTTC. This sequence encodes CASRRQPEPDGYTF.

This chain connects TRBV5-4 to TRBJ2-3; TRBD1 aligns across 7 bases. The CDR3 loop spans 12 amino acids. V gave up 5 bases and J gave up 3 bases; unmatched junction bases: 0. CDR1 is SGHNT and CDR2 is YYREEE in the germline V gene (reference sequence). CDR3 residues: CASRQGTDTQYF. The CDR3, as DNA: TGTGCCAGCAGACAGGGGACAGATACGCAGTATTTT.

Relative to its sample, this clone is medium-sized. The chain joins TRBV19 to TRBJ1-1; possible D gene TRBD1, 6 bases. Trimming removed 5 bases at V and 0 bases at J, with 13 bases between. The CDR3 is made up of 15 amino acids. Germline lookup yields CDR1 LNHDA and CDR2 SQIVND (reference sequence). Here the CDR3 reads CASSPHQGLNTEAFF. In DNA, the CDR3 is TGTGCCAGTAGTCCGCACCAGGGGTTGAACACTGAAGCTTTCTTT.

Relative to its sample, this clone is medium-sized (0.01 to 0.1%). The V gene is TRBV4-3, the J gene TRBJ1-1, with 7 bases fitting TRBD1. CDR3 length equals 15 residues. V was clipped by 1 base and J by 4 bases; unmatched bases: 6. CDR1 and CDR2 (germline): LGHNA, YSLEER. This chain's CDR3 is CASSQGTGSGTEAFF. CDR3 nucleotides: TGCGCCAGCAGCCAAGGGACAGGTTCAGGCACTGAAGCTTTCTTT.

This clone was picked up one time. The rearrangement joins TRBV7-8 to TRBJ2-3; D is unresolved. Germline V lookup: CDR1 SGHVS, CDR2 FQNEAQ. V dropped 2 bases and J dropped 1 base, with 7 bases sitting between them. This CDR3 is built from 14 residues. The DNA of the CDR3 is TGTGCCAGCAGCTTAACAGATCGCACAGATACGCAGTATTTT. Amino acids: CASSLTDRTDTQYF. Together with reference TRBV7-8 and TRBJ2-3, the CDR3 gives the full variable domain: GAGVSQSPRYKVAKRGQDVALRCDPISGHVSLFWYQQALGQGPEFLTYFQNEAQLDKSGLPSDRFFAERPEGSVSTLKIQRTQQEDSAVYLCASSLTDRTDTQYFGPGTRLTVL.

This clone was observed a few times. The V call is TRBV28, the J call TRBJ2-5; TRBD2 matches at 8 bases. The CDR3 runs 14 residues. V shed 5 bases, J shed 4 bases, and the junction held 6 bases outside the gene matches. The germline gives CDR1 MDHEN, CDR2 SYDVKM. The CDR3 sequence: CASSPNTSGETQYF. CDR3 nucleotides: TGTGCCAGCAGTCCCAACACTAGCGGAGAGACCCAGTACTTC.

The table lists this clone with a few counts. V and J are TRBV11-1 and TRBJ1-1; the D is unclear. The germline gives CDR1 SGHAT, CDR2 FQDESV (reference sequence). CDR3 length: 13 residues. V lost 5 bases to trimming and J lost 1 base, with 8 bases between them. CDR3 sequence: CASSPDKNTEAFF. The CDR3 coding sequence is TGTGCCAGCAGCCCAGACAAGAACACTGAAGCTTTCTTT.

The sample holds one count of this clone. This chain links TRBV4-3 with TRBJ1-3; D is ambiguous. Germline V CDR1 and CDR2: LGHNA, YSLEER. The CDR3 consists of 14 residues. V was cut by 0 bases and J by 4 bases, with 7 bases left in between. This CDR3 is CASSQDPRGNTIYF. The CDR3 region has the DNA TGCGCCAGCAGCCAAGATCCCAGGGGAAACACCATATATTTT.